This TCR beta chain was identified during a study of T cell changes during pregnancy in multiple sclerosis. The method was immunoSEQ multiplex PCR; TCRdb's version includes in-frame clones alone and lacks a portion of them. Seen here are tens of thousands of clones, 92% observed once, and the top ten hold approximately 2.2%. CDR3 length: 14 amino acids. V was cut by 5 bases and J by 2 bases, with 13 bases left in between. In germline, CDR1 is MNHEY, CDR2 SMNVEV (reference sequence). The origin of this receptor is a female donor with multiple sclerosis, enrolled in a pregnancy study. The specimen comprised peripheral blood, sampled in the first trimester of pregnancy. This chain uses TRBV27 with TRBJ2-7; TRBD2 might be the D (6 bases). CDR3 sequence (DNA): TGTGCCAGCAGTGCGCGGGACTCAACCTACGAGCAGTACTTC. It yields the protein CASSARDSTYEQYF.